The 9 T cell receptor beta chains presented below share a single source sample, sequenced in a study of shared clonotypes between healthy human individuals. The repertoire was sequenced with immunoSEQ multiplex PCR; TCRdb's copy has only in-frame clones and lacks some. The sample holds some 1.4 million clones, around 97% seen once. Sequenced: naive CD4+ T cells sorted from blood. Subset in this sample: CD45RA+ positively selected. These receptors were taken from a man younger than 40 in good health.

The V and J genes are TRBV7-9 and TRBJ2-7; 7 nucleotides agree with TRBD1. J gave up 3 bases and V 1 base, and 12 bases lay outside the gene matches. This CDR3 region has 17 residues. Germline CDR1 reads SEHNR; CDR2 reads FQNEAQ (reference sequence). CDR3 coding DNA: TGTGCCAGCAGCTTAGGGACGACCGGGACAGCCAACTACGAGCAGTACTTC. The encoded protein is CASSLGTTGTANYEQYF.

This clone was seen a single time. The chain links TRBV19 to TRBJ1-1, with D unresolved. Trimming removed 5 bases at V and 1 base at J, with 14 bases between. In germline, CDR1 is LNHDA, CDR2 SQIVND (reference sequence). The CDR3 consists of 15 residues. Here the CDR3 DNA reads TGTGCCAGTAGTTCTTCGACACTACCGAACACTGAAGCTTTCTTT. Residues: CASSSSTLPNTEAFF.

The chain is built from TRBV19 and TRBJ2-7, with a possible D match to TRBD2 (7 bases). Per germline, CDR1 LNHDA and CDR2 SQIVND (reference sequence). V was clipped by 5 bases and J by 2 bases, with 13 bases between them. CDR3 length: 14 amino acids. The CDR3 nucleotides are TGTGCCAGTAGTCTCCGGGGGGCTACCTACGAGCAGTACTTC. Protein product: CASSLRGATYEQYF.

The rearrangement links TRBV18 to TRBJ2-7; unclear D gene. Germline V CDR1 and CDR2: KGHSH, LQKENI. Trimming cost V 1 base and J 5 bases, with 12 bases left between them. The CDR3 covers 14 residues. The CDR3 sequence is CASSPLRAMDEQYF. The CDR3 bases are TGTGCCAGCTCACCACTACGGGCTATGGACGAGCAGTACTTC.

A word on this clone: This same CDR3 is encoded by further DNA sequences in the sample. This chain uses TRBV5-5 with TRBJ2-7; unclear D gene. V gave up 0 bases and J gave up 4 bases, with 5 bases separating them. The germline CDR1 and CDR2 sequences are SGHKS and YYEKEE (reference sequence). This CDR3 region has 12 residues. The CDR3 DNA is TGTGCCAGCAGCTTGGGGCTGTACGAGCAGTACTTC. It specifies CASSLGLYEQYF. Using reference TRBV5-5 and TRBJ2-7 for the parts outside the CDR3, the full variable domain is DAGVTQSPTHLIKTRGQQVTLRCSPISGHKSVSWYQQVLGQGPQFIFQYYEKEERGRGNFPDRFSARQFPNYSSELNVNALLLGDSALYLCASSLGLYEQYFGPGTRLTVT.

CDR3 loop: CASSSDRGLTDTQYF. DNA for the CDR3: TGTGCCAGCAGCTCGGACAGGGGCCTTACAGATACGCAGTATTTT. This chain links TRBV5-6 with TRBJ2-3; 9 nucleotides match TRBD1. In germline, CDR1 is SGHDT, CDR2 YYEEEE. V shed 3 bases and J 3 bases; nucleotides not matched to a gene: 5. The CDR3 sequence is 15 residues long.

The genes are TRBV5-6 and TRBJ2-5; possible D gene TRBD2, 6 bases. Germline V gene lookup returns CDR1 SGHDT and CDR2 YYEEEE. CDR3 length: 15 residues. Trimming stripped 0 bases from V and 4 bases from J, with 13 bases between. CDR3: CASSLVQSGGETQYF. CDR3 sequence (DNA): TGTGCCAGCAGCTTGGTCCAGTCCGGGGGAGAGACCCAGTACTTC.

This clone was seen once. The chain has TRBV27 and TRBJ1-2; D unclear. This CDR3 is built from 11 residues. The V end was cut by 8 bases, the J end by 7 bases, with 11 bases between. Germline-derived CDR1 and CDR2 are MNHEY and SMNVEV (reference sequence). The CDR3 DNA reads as TGTGCCAGCGGGTTAGGCGGTGGCTACACCTTC. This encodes CASGLGGGYTF.

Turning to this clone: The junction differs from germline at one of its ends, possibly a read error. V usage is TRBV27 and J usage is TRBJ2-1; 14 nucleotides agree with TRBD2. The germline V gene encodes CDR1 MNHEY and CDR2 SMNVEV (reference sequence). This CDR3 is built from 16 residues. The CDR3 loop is CASRGLAGAGWFEQFF. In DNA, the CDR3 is TGTGCGAGCAGGGGACTAGCGGGAGCCGGTTGGTTTGAGCAGTTCTTC.